This is a list of T cell receptor beta chains from one sample in a study of T cell changes during pregnancy in multiple sclerosis. TCRdb's copy holds only in-frame clones and misses some; the assay was immunoSEQ multiplex PCR. The table includes 84,000 or so clones, around 93% detected once. The source was peripheral blood, collected in the third trimester of pregnancy. These receptors all come from a female donor with multiple sclerosis, enrolled in a pregnancy study. The CDR3 runs from the conserved cysteine through the conserved F or W. The order of the fields is V gene, D gene, J gene, clone size, CDR3 DNA, CDR3 protein. The D gene is left open where the match is weak. Clone size is stated in some rows and not others, as once, few, many or a class when expanded.

v_gene: TRBV14; d_gene: -; j_gene: TRBJ1-1; abundance: -; CDR3nt: TGTGCCAGCAGCCAAGATCTGTTGTGGCTCACTGAAGCTTTCTTT; CDR3aa: CASSQDLLWLTEAFF
v_gene: TRBV5-6; d_gene: TRBD1; j_gene: TRBJ1-5; abundance: -; CDR3nt: TGTGCCAGCAGCTTGTCACGGGGACAGGGAGGGAATCAGCCCCAGCATTTT; CDR3aa: CASSLSRGQGGNQPQHF
v_gene: TRBV10-1; d_gene: TRBD1; j_gene: TRBJ2-1; abundance: -; CDR3nt: TGCGCCAGCAGTGTGGGGGACAGTGGACATGAGCAGTTCTTC; CDR3aa: CASSVGDSGHEQFF
v_gene: TRBV6-5; d_gene: -; j_gene: TRBJ1-6; abundance: -; CDR3nt: TGTGCCAGCAGTTACTCCAGGGTGGATAATTCACCCCTCCACTTT; CDR3aa: CASSYSRVDNSPLHF
v_gene: TRBV12-5; d_gene: TRBD1; j_gene: TRBJ1-1; abundance: -; CDR3nt: TGTGCTAGTGGCCCCAGACAGGGGCAGAACACTGAAGCTTTCTTT; CDR3aa: CASGPRQGQNTEAFF
v_gene: TRBV2; d_gene: -; j_gene: TRBJ2-3; abundance: once; CDR3nt: TGTGCCAGCAGTAAAGACAGCCCCCCCACAGATACGCAGTATTTT; CDR3aa: CASSKDSPPTDTQYF
v_gene: TRBV29-1; d_gene: TRBD1; j_gene: TRBJ2-3; abundance: -; CDR3nt: TGCAGCGTACAGGGGGACCCTAGCACAGATACGCAGTATTTT; CDR3aa: CSVQGDPSTDTQYF
v_gene: TRBV13; d_gene: TRBD1; j_gene: TRBJ2-1; abundance: -; CDR3nt: TGTGCCAGCAACAGGGGGCGATCCAATGAGCAGTTCTTC; CDR3aa: CASNRGRSNEQFF
v_gene: TRBV11-3; d_gene: -; j_gene: TRBJ2-1; abundance: -; CDR3nt: TGTGCCAGCAGCTTGGAGGAATTTAATGAGCAGTTCTTC; CDR3aa: CASSLEEFNEQFF
v_gene: TRBV11-2; d_gene: -; j_gene: TRBJ1-1; abundance: -; CDR3nt: TGTGCCAGCAGCTTCGGTAACACTGAAGCTTTCTTT; CDR3aa: CASSFGNTEAFF
v_gene: TRBV5-1; d_gene: -; j_gene: TRBJ1-3; abundance: -; CDR3nt: TGCGCCAGCAGCTTGAGGGGGGGCGCGAGTGGAAACACCATATATTTT; CDR3aa: CASSLRGGASGNTIYF
v_gene: TRBV4-1; d_gene: -; j_gene: TRBJ2-1; abundance: -; CDR3nt: TGCGCCAGCAGCCGCAGTATCTCCTACAATGAGCAGTTCTTC; CDR3aa: CASSRSISYNEQFF
v_gene: TRBV28; d_gene: TRBD1; j_gene: TRBJ1-4; abundance: once; CDR3nt: TGTGCCAGCAGTCTTACAGGGGGCGCGGAAAAACTGTTTTTT; CDR3aa: CASSLTGGAEKLFF
v_gene: TRBV30; d_gene: TRBD1; j_gene: TRBJ1-1; abundance: -; CDR3nt: TGTGCCTTGGGACAGGGACTTATCATGAACACTGAAGCTTTCTTT; CDR3aa: CALGQGLIMNTEAFF
v_gene: TRBV5-6; d_gene: TRBD1; j_gene: TRBJ1-2; abundance: -; CDR3nt: TGTGCCAGCAGCCCTTCTAAACAGGGGGACTACTATGGCTACACCTTC; CDR3aa: CASSPSKQGDYYGYTF
v_gene: TRBV18; d_gene: TRBD1; j_gene: TRBJ1-2; abundance: once; CDR3nt: TGTGCCAGCTCACCAGCCGACAGGGGGGATGGCTACACCTTC; CDR3aa: CASSPADRGDGYTF
v_gene: TRBV2; d_gene: TRBD1; j_gene: TRBJ1-1; abundance: -; CDR3nt: TGTGCCAGCAGTACAGGGGCCGCGGCTTTCTTT; CDR3aa: CASSTGAAAFF
v_gene: TRBV5-1; d_gene: TRBD2; j_gene: TRBJ2-5; abundance: -; CDR3nt: TGCGCCAGCAGCGCCGGGACTAGCGGGGGGTGGGAGACCCAGTACTTC; CDR3aa: CASSAGTSGGWETQYF
v_gene: TRBV5-6; d_gene: TRBD1; j_gene: TRBJ1-5; abundance: -; CDR3nt: TGTGCCAGCAGTCGATTGACAGGGGGAAATCAGCCCCAGCATTTT; CDR3aa: CASSRLTGGNQPQHF
v_gene: TRBV5-8; d_gene: TRBD1; j_gene: TRBJ2-6; abundance: -; CDR3nt: TGTGCCAGCACCATTCTCGTTCGGACAGGGATACCTGGGGCCAACGTCCTGACTTTC; CDR3aa: CASTILVRTGIPGANVLTF
v_gene: TRBV15; d_gene: TRBD2; j_gene: TRBJ2-5; abundance: -; CDR3nt: TGTGCCACCAGCAGAGATCGGAGACTAGCGGGGACCCAGTACTTC; CDR3aa: CATSRDRRLAGTQYF
v_gene: TRBV18; d_gene: -; j_gene: TRBJ2-1; abundance: -; CDR3nt: TGTGCCAGCTCACCGGGGCAGGTCAATGAGCAGTTCTTC; CDR3aa: CASSPGQVNEQFF
v_gene: TRBV29-1; d_gene: TRBD1; j_gene: TRBJ1-2; abundance: -; CDR3nt: TGCAGCGTTTACGGACAGGGGGAAGACGGCTACACCTTC; CDR3aa: CSVYGQGEDGYTF
v_gene: TRBV5-1; d_gene: -; j_gene: TRBJ2-3; abundance: -; CDR3nt: TGCGCCAGCAGCCGCGAGGAAGTTACGCAGTATTTT; CDR3aa: CASSREEVTQYF
v_gene: TRBV19; d_gene: -; j_gene: TRBJ2-1; abundance: -; CDR3nt: TGTGCCAGTAGTAAGGACGGGCGGGGCGATGAGCAGTTCTTC; CDR3aa: CASSKDGRGDEQFF
v_gene: TRBV6-1; d_gene: TRBD1; j_gene: TRBJ1-1; abundance: -; CDR3nt: TGTGCCAGCAGCCTCTTACAGGGGACGAACACTGAAGCTTTCTTT; CDR3aa: CASSLLQGTNTEAFF
v_gene: TRBV18; d_gene: TRBD1; j_gene: TRBJ2-1; abundance: -; CDR3nt: TGTGCCAGCTCACCTTCGGGACAGGGTAACAATGAGCAGTTCTTC; CDR3aa: CASSPSGQGNNEQFF
v_gene: TRBV6-5; d_gene: -; j_gene: TRBJ1-1; abundance: -; CDR3nt: TGTGCCAGCAGTTACGCCGGCGGGACGAACACTGAAGCTTTCTTT; CDR3aa: CASSYAGGTNTEAFF
v_gene: TRBV15; d_gene: TRBD1; j_gene: TRBJ1-4; abundance: -; CDR3nt: TGTGCCACCAGTCTCCTACAGGGGAGAGGCGGTGAAAAACTGTTTTTT; CDR3aa: CATSLLQGRGGEKLFF
v_gene: TRBV5-1; d_gene: -; j_gene: TRBJ2-2; abundance: -; CDR3nt: TGCGCCAGCAGCCCGGGAAGCAACACCGGGGAGCTGTTTTTT; CDR3aa: CASSPGSNTGELFF
v_gene: TRBV6-5; d_gene: TRBD1; j_gene: TRBJ2-3; abundance: -; CDR3nt: TGTGCCAGCAACGAGGGGGCGCGGACAGATACGCAGTATTTT; CDR3aa: CASNEGARTDTQYF
v_gene: TRBV4-1; d_gene: -; j_gene: TRBJ2-2; abundance: -; CDR3nt: TGCGCCAGCAGCCCTCGTGAAGCTACCGGGGAGCTGTTTTTT; CDR3aa: CASSPREATGELFF
v_gene: TRBV2; d_gene: -; j_gene: TRBJ1-5; abundance: -; CDR3nt: TGTGCCAGCAGTGATGGAGGGGAGGTTAAGCCCCAGCATTTT; CDR3aa: CASSDGGEVKPQHF
v_gene: TRBV7-8; d_gene: -; j_gene: TRBJ1-4; abundance: -; CDR3nt: TGTGCCAGCAGTTCGGGGGGGGATGGGCCAACTAATGAAAAACTGTTTTTT; CDR3aa: CASSSGGDGPTNEKLFF
v_gene: TRBV5-1; d_gene: -; j_gene: TRBJ2-1; abundance: -; CDR3nt: TGCGCCAGCAGCTTGGATGGCATGATTTATGAGCAGTTCTTC; CDR3aa: CASSLDGMIYEQFF